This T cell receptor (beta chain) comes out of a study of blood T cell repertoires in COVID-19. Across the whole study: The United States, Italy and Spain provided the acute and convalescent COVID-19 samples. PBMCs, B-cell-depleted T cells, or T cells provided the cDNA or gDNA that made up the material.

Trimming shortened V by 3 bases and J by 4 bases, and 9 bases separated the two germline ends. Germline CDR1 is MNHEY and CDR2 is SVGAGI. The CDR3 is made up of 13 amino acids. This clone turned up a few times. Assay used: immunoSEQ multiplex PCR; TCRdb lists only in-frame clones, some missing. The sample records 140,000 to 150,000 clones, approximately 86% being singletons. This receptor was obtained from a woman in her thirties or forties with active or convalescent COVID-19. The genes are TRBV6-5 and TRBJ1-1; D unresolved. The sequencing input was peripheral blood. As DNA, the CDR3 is TGTGCCAGCAGTTATGGAGGTGGCACTGAAGCTTTCTTT. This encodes CASSYGGGTEAFF.